Listed below are T cell receptor beta chains from one sample, sequenced in a study of T-cell memory formation after mild COVID-19. A single record per CDR3 protein comes from TCRdb applying MiXCR to the 5' RACE reads. Here the sample spans over 450,000 distinct CDR3 sequences, 20% being singletons. The specimen was PBMCs or a T cell subset sorted from them (not recorded which). Every receptor here comes from an adult woman who had mild COVID-19 (a few samples of this study predate the infection). Cell type and time point are not known. Each CDR3 is given with its conserved first and last residue. A D gene is named only where the DNA matches it firmly. Expanded clones get a size class; other rows say once, few or many, or leave the size out.

clone_size	d_call	v_call	j_call	cdr3_nt	cdr3_aa
NA	NA	TRBV7-9	TRBJ2-5	TGTGCCAGCAGCCCCCCCTCCTCTTCGACGGGAAAACAAGAGACCCAGTACTTC	CASSPPSSSTGKQETQYF
many	NA	TRBV7-2	TRBJ2-2	TGTGCCAGCAGCTTAGCGGTCAGTCTAATTCCCGGGGAGCTGTTTTTT	CASSLAVSLIPGELFF
NA	NA	TRBV3-1	TRBJ2-7	TGTGCCAGCAGCCCGACGACTGGCCGCATTACCTACGAGCAGTACTTC	CASSPTTGRITYEQYF
NA	NA	TRBV10-3	TRBJ2-5	TGTGCCGCACAGGGTTCTTCAAGAGGGGAGACCCAGTACTTC	CAAQGSSRGETQYF
few	NA	TRBV4-1	TRBJ1-2	TGCGCCAGCAGCCAGGGGTGGGGCGCTACAACCTATGGCTACACCTTC	CASSQGWGATTYGYTF
NA	NA	TRBV20-1	TRBJ2-2	TGCAGTGCTAGCTTTTATGGGGGGACGACCGGGGAGCTGTTTTTT	CSASFYGGTTGELFF
few	TRBD1	TRBV5-1	TRBJ2-7	TGCGCCAGCAGTTTTGACAGGGATCTCTACGAGCAGTACTTC	CASSFDRDLYEQYF
few	TRBD2	TRBV4-2	TRBJ2-5	TGTGCCAGCAGCCAGCGTGTGTCTAGCGGGAGGGCCCGGGAGACCCAGTACTTC	CASSQRVSSGRARETQYF
NA	NA	TRBV5-1	TRBJ2-3	TGCGCCAGCAGCTTGGATGGGACTTGCACAGATACGCAGTATTTT	CASSLDGTCTDTQYF
few	NA	TRBV10-3	TRBJ2-7	TGTGCCATCAGTGATTTCGTGGCGGGGGCCACTACCGCCTACGAGCAGTACTTC	CAISDFVAGATTAYEQYF
once	NA	TRBV20-1	TRBJ2-7	TGCAGTGCTAGAAGCGTACTTCTGTGGAAATCCTACGAGCAGTACTTC	CSARSVLLWKSYEQYF
NA	TRBD1	TRBV6-5	TRBJ2-1	TGTGCCAGCAACCCGGGACAGGGGGGTGATGAGCAGTTCTTC	CASNPGQGGDEQFF
NA	NA	TRBV9	TRBJ2-2	TGTGCCAGCAGCGCCCGACTAGAGCGAACCGGGGAGCTGTTTTTT	CASSARLERTGELFF
many	NA	TRBV7-2	TRBJ1-1	TGTGCCAGCAGCCCAGACAGGCAGAACACTGAAGCTTTCTTT	CASSPDRQNTEAFF
few	TRBD2	TRBV6-2/TRBV6-3	TRBJ2-7	TGTGCCAGCAGTTACTCAGGGACTAGCGACGAGCAGTACTTC	CASSYSGTSDEQYF
few	TRBD2	TRBV6-1	TRBJ2-2	TGTGCCAGCAGTGGGCTAGCGGGAGCCACCGGGGAGCTGTTTTTT	CASSGLAGATGELFF
few	NA	TRBV29-1	TRBJ2-3	TGCAGCGTTGGATTTACTTCTTCAGATACGCAGTATTTT	CSVGFTSSDTQYF
NA	TRBD1	TRBV12-3/TRBV12-4	TRBJ2-2	TGTGCCAGCAGCCAGGGGGTAACCGGGGAGCTGTTTTTT	CASSQGVTGELFF
NA	TRBD2	TRBV19	TRBJ2-5	TGTGCCAGTAGTGGCGGGAGCGGGGAGACCCAGTACTTC	CASSGGSGETQYF
NA	TRBD1	TRBV12-3/TRBV12-4	TRBJ2-7	TGTGCCAGCAGGGAGACAGGGGTCAACGAGCAGTACTTC	CASRETGVNEQYF
NA	NA	TRBV20-1	TRBJ2-1	TGCAGTGGAACGCCGGGAGCCTACAATGAGCAGTTCTTC	CSGTPGAYNEQFF
NA	NA	TRBV7-2	TRBJ2-2	TGTGCCAGCAGCTTAGGAGGCAGGGTCACCGGGGAGCTGTTTTTT	CASSLGGRVTGELFF
few	TRBD2	TRBV7-3	TRBJ2-1	TGTGCCAGCAGCTTCCGACTAGCGGCCCCCAATGAGCAGTTCTTC	CASSFRLAAPNEQFF
few	NA	TRBV6-1	TRBJ1-1	TGTGCCAGCAGTGAAGGAAGTAGGGTATTGGGCACTGAAGCTTTCTTT	CASSEGSRVLGTEAFF
NA	NA	TRBV11-2	TRBJ2-7	TGTGCCAGCAGTGGGCTAGTCTACGAGCAGTACTTC	CASSGLVYEQYF
few	NA	TRBV2	TRBJ2-2	TGTGCCAGCAGCCATACCATGGGCACCGGGGAGCTGTTTTTT	CASSHTMGTGELFF
few	TRBD2	TRBV7-9	TRBJ2-1	TGTGCCAGCAGCTTTCCGGGACTATTCTACAATGAGCAGTTCTTC	CASSFPGLFYNEQFF
few	NA	TRBV19	TRBJ2-2	TGTGCCAGCAGGGAGGGGGTCGGGAACACCGGGGAGCTGTTTTTT	CASREGVGNTGELFF
NA	TRBD1	TRBV2	TRBJ2-7	TGTGCCAGCAACCCGGGACAGGTAGTATTCGAGCAGTACTTC	CASNPGQVVFEQYF
NA	NA	TRBV3-1	TRBJ1-3	TGTGCCAGCAGCCGCGCAGGAAACACCATATATTTT	CASSRAGNTIYF
few	TRBD2	TRBV6-2/TRBV6-3	TRBJ2-7	TGTGCCAGCAGTTACTCGTCGACTAGCGGGAGGAACTACGAGCAGTACTTC	CASSYSSTSGRNYEQYF
NA	NA	TRBV12-3/TRBV12-4	TRBJ2-1	TGTGCCAGCAGTTTAGTCCCAGACAGGCAGTTCTTC	CASSLVPDRQFF
NA	NA	TRBV5-1	TRBJ1-1	TGCGCCAGCAGCTTTGGCAGGGACATGAACACTGAAGCTTTCTTT	CASSFGRDMNTEAFF
NA	NA	TRBV29-1	TRBJ1-3	TGCAGCGTTGGGGGTTTGGGGGCCTCCTCTGGAAACACCATATATTTT	CSVGGLGASSGNTIYF
once	NA	TRBV7-9	TRBJ1-5	TGTGCCAGCAGCCCCCTTTTCGAGGGGATAAGCAATCAGCCCCAGCATTTT	CASSPLFEGISNQPQHF
few	NA	TRBV5-1	TRBJ2-7	TGCGCCAGCAGCGCCCGGACAGAATCCTACGAGCAGTACTTC	CASSARTESYEQYF
NA	NA	TRBV5-1	TRBJ1-1	TGCGCCAGCAGCTTGGATCAGGGGATGGGCACTGAAGCTTTCTTT	CASSLDQGMGTEAFF
NA	NA	TRBV10-3	TRBJ2-4	TGTGCCATCAGTGAAGTCGAGCGATCGAAAAACATTCAGTACTTC	CAISEVERSKNIQYF
many	TRBD1	TRBV20-1	TRBJ2-7	TGCAGTGCTAGATCCCGACAGGGGAACCCCTACGAGCAGTACTTC	CSARSRQGNPYEQYF